This T cell receptor beta chain was obtained from a study of blood T cell repertoires in COVID-19. Data came from immunoSEQ multiplex PCR; TCRdb stores just in-frame clones and leaves some out. The repertoire holds a few hundred thousand clones, with approximately 80% as singletons. The V gene's germline CDR1 is SGHTA and CDR2 FQGNSA. With 5 bases removed from V and 0 bases from J, the gap between germline ends came to 17 bases. The CDR3 covers 17 residues. This TCR derives from a woman aged 40-49 years with acute COVID-19. The chain carries TRBV7-2 and TRBJ1-5; no firm D call. Sequenced: PBMCs or T cells enriched from blood (not recorded which). Written as DNA, the CDR3 is TGTGCCAGCAGCCCCCGGGGAGCCCTTTATAGCAATCAGCCCCAGCATTTT. Its translation: CASSPRGALYSNQPQHF.